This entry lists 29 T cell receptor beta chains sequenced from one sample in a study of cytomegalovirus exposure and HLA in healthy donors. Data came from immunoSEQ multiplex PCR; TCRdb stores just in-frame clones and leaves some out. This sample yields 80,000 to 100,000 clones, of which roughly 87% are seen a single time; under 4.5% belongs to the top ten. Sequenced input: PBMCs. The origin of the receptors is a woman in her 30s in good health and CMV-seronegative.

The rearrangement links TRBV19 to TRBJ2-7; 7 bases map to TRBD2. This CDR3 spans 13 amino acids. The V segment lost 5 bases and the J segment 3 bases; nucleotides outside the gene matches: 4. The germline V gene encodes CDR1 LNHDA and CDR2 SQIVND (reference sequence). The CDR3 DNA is TGTGCCAGTAGTCCCGGGGGGAACTACGAGCAGTACTTC. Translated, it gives CASSPGGNYEQYF.

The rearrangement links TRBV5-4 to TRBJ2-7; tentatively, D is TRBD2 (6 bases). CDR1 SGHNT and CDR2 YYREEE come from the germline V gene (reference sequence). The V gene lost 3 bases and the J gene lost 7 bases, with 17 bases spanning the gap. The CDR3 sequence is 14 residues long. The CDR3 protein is CASSWSGRTGEQYF. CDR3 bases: TGTGCCAGCAGCTGGAGCGGGCGGACGGGGGAGCAGTACTTC.

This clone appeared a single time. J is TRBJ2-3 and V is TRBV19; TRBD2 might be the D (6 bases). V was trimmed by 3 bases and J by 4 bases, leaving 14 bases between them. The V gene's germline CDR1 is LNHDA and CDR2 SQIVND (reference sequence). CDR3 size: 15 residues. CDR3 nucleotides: TGTGCCAGTAGTATCGGAGGGGTTAGGGCAGATACGCAGTATTTT. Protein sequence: CASSIGGVRADTQYF.

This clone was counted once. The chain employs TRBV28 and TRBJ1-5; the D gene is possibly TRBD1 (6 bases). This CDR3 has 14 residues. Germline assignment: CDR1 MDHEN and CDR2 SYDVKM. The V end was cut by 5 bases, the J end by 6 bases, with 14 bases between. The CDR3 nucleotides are TGTGCCAGCAGTCCAGCAGGGGCCGGTCAGCCCCAGCATTTT. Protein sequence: CASSPAGAGQPQHF.

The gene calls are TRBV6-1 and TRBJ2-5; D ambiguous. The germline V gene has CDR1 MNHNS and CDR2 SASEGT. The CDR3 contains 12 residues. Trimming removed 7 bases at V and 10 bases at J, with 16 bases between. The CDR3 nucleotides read TGTGCCAGCAAACTCCATCGAGAAGACCAGTACTTC. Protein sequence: CASKLHREDQYF.

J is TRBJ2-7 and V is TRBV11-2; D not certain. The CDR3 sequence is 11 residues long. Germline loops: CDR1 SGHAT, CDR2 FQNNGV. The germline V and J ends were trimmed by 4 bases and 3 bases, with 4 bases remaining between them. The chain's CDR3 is CASSYYYEQYF. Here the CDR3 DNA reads TGTGCCAGCAGCTATTACTACGAGCAGTACTTC.

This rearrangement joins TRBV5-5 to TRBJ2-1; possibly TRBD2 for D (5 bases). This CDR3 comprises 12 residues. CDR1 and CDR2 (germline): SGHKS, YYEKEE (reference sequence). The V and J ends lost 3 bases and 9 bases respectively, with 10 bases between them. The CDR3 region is CASSWTAGEQFF. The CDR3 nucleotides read TGTGCCAGCAGCTGGACCGCGGGTGAGCAGTTCTTC.

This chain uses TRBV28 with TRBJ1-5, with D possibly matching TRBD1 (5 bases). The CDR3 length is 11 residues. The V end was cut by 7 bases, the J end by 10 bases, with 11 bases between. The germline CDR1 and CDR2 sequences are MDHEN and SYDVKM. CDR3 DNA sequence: TGTGCCAGCATTTCGCGGGGCCCCCAGCATTTT. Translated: CASISRGPQHF.

The CDR3 DNA sequence: TGCGCCAGCAGTGACCTGATGTGCGTTAAGGACAGGGGACCGAAAGCGACAAACTACGAGCAGTACTTC. Encoded protein: CASSDLMCVKDRGPKATNYEQYF. The chain uses TRBV10-1 and TRBJ2-7, with TRBD1 matching over 9 bases. J lost 3 bases, V lost 3 bases, and 30 bases had no gene match. The CDR3 is 23 amino acids. CDR1 and CDR2 (germline): WNHNN, SYGVQD (reference sequence).

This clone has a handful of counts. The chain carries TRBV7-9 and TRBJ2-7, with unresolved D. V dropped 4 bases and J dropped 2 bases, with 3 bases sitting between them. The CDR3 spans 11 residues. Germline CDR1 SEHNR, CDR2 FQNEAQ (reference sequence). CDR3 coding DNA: TGTGCCAGCAGCTCCGCCTACGAGCAGTACTTC. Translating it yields CASSSAYEQYF.

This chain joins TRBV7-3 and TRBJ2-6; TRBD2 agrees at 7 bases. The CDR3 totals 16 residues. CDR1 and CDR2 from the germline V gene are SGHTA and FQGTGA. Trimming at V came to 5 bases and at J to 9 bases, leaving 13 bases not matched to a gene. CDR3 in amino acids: CASSPTSGREGNVLTF. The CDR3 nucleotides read TGTGCCAGCAGCCCAACCTCGGGGAGGGAGGGCAACGTCCTGACTTTC.

The CDR3 loop is CASKPGQGASEQFF. The CDR3 nucleotides read TGCGCCAGCAAACCGGGACAGGGGGCTAGTGAGCAGTTCTTC. The chain has TRBV5-1 and TRBJ2-1; 12 bases align to TRBD1. V lost 6 bases, J lost 9 bases, and 7 bases stayed unmatched. Germline V lookup: CDR1 SGHRS, CDR2 YFSETQ. The CDR3 runs to 14 residues.

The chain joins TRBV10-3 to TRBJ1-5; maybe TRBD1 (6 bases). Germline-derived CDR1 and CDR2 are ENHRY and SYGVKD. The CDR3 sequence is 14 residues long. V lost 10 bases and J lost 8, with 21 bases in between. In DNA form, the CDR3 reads TGTGCCACATCCCCGGGGGGGGGCGGGGAGCCCCAGCATTTT. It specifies CATSPGGGGEPQHF.

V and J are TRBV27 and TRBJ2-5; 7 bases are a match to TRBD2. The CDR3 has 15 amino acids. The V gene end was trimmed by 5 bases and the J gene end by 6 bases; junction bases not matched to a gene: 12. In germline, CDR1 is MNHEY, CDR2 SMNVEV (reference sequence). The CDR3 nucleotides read TGTGCCAGCAGTATTACCCCGGGACTAAGGCAGACCCAGTACTTC. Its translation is CASSITPGLRQTQYF.

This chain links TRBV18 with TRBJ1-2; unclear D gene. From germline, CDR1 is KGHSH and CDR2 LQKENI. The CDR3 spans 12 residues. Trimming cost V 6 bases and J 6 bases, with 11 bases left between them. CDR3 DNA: TGTGCCAGCTCCCCTACGGGGAATGGCTACACCTTC. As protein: CASSPTGNGYTF.

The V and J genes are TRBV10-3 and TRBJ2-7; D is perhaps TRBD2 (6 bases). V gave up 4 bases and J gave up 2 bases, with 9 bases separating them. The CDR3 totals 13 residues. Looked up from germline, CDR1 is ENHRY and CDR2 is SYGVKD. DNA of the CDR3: TGTGCCATCAGTGTTCCGGGGGCCTACGAGCAGTACTTC. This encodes CAISVPGAYEQYF.

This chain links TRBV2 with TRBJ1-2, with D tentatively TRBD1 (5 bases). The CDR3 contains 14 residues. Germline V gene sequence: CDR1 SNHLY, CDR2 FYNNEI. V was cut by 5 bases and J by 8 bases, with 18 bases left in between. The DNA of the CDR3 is TGTGCCAGCAGTAAACTAACAGGAGATATAGGCTACACCTTC. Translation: CASSKLTGDIGYTF.

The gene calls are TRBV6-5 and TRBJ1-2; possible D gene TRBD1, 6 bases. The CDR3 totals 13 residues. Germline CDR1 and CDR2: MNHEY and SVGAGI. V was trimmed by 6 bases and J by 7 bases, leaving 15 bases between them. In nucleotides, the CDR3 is TGTGCCAGCAGGAATCCCAGGGGAGCTGGCTACACCTTC. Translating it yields CASRNPRGAGYTF.

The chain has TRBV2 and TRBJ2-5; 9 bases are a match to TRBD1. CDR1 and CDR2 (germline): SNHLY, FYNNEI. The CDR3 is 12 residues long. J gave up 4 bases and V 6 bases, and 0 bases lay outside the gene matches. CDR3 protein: CASRDRGETQYF. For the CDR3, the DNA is TGTGCCAGCAGGGACAGGGGAGAGACCCAGTACTTC.

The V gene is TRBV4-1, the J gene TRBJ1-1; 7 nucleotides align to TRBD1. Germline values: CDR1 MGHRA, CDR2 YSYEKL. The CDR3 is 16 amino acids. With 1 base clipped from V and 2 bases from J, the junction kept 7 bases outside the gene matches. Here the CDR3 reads CASSQVPYRGNTEAFF. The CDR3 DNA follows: TGCGCCAGCAGCCAAGTTCCGTACAGGGGAAACACTGAAGCTTTCTTT.

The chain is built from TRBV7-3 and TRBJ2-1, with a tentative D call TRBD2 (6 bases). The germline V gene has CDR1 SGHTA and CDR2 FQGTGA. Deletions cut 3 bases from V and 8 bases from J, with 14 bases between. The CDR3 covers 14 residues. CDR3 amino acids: CASSFREYLDEQFF. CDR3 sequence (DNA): TGTGCCAGCAGCTTTCGGGAGTACTTGGATGAGCAGTTCTTC.

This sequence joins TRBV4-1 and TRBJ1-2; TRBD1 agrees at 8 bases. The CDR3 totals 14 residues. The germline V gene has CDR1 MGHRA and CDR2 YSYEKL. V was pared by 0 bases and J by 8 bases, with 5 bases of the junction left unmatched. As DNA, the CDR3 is TGCGCCAGCAGCCAAGATCGACAGGGGCACGGCTACACCTTC. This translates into CASSQDRQGHGYTF.

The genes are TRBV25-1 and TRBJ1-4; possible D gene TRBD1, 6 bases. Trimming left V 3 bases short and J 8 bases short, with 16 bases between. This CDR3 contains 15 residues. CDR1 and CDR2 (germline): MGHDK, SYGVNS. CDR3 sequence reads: CASSDRPRGVEKLFF. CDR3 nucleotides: TGTGCCAGCAGTGATCGGCCCAGGGGTGTGGAAAAACTGTTTTTT.

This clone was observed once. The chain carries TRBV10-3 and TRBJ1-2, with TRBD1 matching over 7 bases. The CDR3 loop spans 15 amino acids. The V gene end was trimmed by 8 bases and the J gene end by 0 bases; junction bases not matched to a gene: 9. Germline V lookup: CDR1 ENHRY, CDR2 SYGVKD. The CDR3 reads CAIRDSYISNYGYTF. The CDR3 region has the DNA TGTGCCATCCGGGACAGCTATATCTCTAACTATGGCTACACCTTC.

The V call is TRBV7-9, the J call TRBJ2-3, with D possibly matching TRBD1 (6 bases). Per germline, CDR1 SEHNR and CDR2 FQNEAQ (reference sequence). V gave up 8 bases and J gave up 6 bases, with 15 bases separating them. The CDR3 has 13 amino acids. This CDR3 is CASPRGGDDTQYF. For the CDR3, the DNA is TGTGCCAGCCCGCGAGGGGGAGATGATACGCAGTATTTT.

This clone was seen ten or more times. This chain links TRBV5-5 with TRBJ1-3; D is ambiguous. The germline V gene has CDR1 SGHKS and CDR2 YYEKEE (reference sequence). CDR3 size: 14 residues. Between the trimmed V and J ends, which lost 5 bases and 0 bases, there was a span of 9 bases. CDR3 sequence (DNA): TGTGCCAGCAGTCCAGGCCTCTCTGGAAACACCATATATTTT. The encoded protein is CASSPGLSGNTIYF.

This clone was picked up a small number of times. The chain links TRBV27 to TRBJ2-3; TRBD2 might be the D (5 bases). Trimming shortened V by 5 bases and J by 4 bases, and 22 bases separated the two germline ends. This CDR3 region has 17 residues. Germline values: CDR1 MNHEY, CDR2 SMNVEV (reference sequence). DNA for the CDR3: TGTGCCAGCAGTCCGCTCCATTCGGACGCGGGCCCAGATACGCAGTATTTT. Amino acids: CASSPLHSDAGPDTQYF.

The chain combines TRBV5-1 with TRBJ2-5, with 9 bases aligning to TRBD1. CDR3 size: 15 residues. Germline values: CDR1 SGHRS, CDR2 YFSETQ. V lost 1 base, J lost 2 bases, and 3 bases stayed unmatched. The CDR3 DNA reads TGCGCCAGCAGCTTGTACGGGACAGGGCAAGAGACCCAGTACTTC. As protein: CASSLYGTGQETQYF.

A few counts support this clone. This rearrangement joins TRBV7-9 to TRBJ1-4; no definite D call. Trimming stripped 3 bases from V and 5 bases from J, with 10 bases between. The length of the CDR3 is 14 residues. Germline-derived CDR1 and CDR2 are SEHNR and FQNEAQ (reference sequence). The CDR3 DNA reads TGTGCCAGCAGCTTTTTGGGCCAGAATGAAAAACTGTTTTTT. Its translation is CASSFLGQNEKLFF. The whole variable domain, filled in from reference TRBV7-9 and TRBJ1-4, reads DTGVSQNPRHKITKRGQNVTFRCDPISEHNRLYWYRQTLGQGPEFLTYFQNEAQLEKSRLLSDRFSAERPKGSFSTLEIQRTEQGDSAMYLCASSFLGQNEKLFFGSGTQLSVL.